The 27 T cell receptor beta chains in this list originate from one sample, sequenced in a study of blood T cell repertoires in COVID-19. Assay used: immunoSEQ multiplex PCR; TCRdb lists only in-frame clones, some missing. The sample yields a few hundred thousand clones, 90% seen once. Sequencing used PBMCs or T cells enriched from blood (not recorded which). These receptors all stem from a woman aged 18 to 35 with acute COVID-19.

In its sample, this clone was seen once. The chain's CDR3 is CASSAGRAGGPSGELFF. CDR3 DNA: TGTGCCAGCAGCGCGGGGCGAGCGGGAGGGCCATCCGGGGAGCTGTTTTTT. The V gene is TRBV11-3, the J gene TRBJ2-2, with 10 positions matching TRBD2. The germline gives CDR1 SGHNT, CDR2 YENEEA. This CDR3 is built from 17 residues. J lost 6 bases, V lost 5 bases, and 12 bases had no gene match.

The rearrangement joins TRBV28 to TRBJ1-5; 9 bases fit TRBD1. J lost 5 bases, V lost 6 bases, and 5 bases had no gene match. The CDR3 spans 14 residues. Germline lookup yields CDR1 MDHEN and CDR2 SYDVKM. The CDR3 DNA sequence: TGTGCCAGCAGGCCCGGGACAGGGCATCAGCCCCAGCATTTT. Its protein product is CASRPGTGHQPQHF. Full variable domain (missing parts from reference TRBV28 and TRBJ1-5): DVKVTQSSRYLVKRTGEKVFLECVQDMDHENMFWYRQDPGLGLRLIYFSYDVKMKEKGDIPEGYSVSREKKERFSLILESASTNQTSMYLCASRPGTGHQPQHFGDGTRLSIL.

The chain carries TRBV18 and TRBJ2-5; perhaps TRBD1 as D (5 bases). Per the germline V gene, CDR1 is KGHSH and CDR2 is LQKENI. V was shortened by 3 bases and J by 5 bases, with 13 bases between the two germline ends. This CDR3 is 14 amino acids long. CDR3 region: CASSPQGDWETQYF. Here the CDR3 DNA reads TGTGCCAGCTCACCTCAGGGTGATTGGGAGACCCAGTACTTC.

The J gene is TRBJ2-1, the V gene TRBV2, with 13 bases identical to TRBD2. V was pared by 4 bases and J by 8 bases, with 17 bases of the junction left unmatched. CDR3 size: 19 residues. Per the germline V gene, CDR1 is SNHLY and CDR2 is FYNNEI. The CDR3 spells CASSVINYGGLAGADEQFF. The CDR3 DNA is TGTGCCAGCAGTGTCATAAATTATGGTGGACTAGCGGGAGCGGATGAGCAGTTCTTC.

This clone was seen just once. This chain uses TRBV23-1 with TRBJ2-2, with TRBD1 matching 8 bases. TRBV23-1 is recorded as an ORF, its role being uncertain. The V gene end was trimmed by 7 bases and the J gene end by 2 bases; junction bases not matched to a gene: 6. The CDR3 covers 15 residues. The CDR3 spells CASTKTGVNTGELFF. The CDR3 nucleotides read TGCGCCAGCACCAAGACAGGGGTTAACACCGGGGAGCTGTTTTTT.

The chain uses TRBV6-5 and TRBJ2-1; D call uncertain. The CDR3 totals 14 residues. Trimming cost V 10 bases and J 3 bases, with 16 bases left between them. Germline V gives CDR1 MNHEY, CDR2 SVGAGI. The CDR3 sequence: CATHLETYYNEQFF. In nucleotides, the CDR3 is TGTGCCACACACCTGGAGACTTACTACAATGAGCAGTTCTTC.

This chain uses TRBV30 with TRBJ2-7; the D gene is possibly TRBD2 (5 bases). The ends were cut back, 4 bases at V and 1 base at J, with 14 bases in the middle. The CDR3 covers 14 residues. Germline V gene lookup returns CDR1 GTSNPN and CDR2 SVGIG (reference sequence). The CDR3, as DNA: TGTGCCTGGACCTTGGCCAGCGGTTCCTACGAGCAGTACTTC. It translates to CAWTLASGSYEQYF.

This chain uses TRBV6-5 with TRBJ2-1; D perhaps matches TRBD1 (6 bases). Germline CDR1 MNHEY, CDR2 SVGAGI. The CDR3 has 16 amino acids. The ends were cut back, 0 bases at V and 4 bases at J, with 13 bases in the middle. Here the CDR3 reads CASSYSPGHPYNEQFF. The CDR3 coding sequence is TGTGCCAGCAGTTACTCGCCGGGACATCCTTACAATGAGCAGTTCTTC.

The genes are TRBV28 and TRBJ2-2; D is unresolved. CDR3 length equals 13 residues. Looked up from germline, CDR1 is MDHEN and CDR2 is SYDVKM. V was pared by 5 bases and J by 5 bases, with 9 bases between. The CDR3 here is CASSVPETGELFF. The CDR3 DNA sequence: TGTGCCAGCAGTGTCCCGGAGACCGGGGAGCTGTTTTTT.

V and J are TRBV7-9 and TRBJ2-7; tentative D call: TRBD2 (6 bases). This CDR3 comprises 15 residues. The V end was cut by 0 bases, the J end by 0 bases, with 9 bases between. Germline V CDR1 and CDR2: SEHNR, FQNEAQ (reference sequence). The CDR3 DNA reads TGTGCCAGCAGCTTAGCCGGGAGCCTCTCCTACGAGCAGTACTTC. As protein: CASSLAGSLSYEQYF.

V and J are TRBV19 and TRBJ1-5, with TRBD1 matching over 8 bases. Germline V gene sequence: CDR1 LNHDA, CDR2 SQIVND (reference sequence). The CDR3 spans 15 residues. J was trimmed by 3 bases and V by 4 bases; bases with no gene match: 5. This CDR3 is CASSRQGKDNQPQHF. CDR3 sequence (DNA): TGTGCCAGTAGTAGACAGGGGAAAGACAATCAGCCCCAGCATTTT.

This chain uses TRBV15 with TRBJ2-7; tentative D call: TRBD1 (5 bases). Germline-derived CDR1 and CDR2 are LNHNV and YYDKDF (reference sequence). The CDR3 consists of 13 residues. Between the trimmed V and J ends, which lost 2 bases and 5 bases, there was a span of 10 bases. The CDR3, as DNA: TGTGCCACCAGCAGAAGGCAGGGTGACGAGCAGTACTTC. This encodes CATSRRQGDEQYF.

This clone is a singleton in its sample. The chain uses TRBV5-1 and TRBJ2-1, with no clear D. The CDR3 covers 16 residues. V dropped 0 bases and J dropped 4 bases, with 14 bases sitting between them. Per germline, CDR1 SGHRS and CDR2 YFSETQ. The CDR3 here is CASSLAGNIRYNEQFF. The CDR3 coding sequence is TGCGCCAGCAGCTTGGCCGGTAATATCCGTTACAATGAGCAGTTCTTC.

The chain joins TRBV19 to TRBJ2-7, with D maybe TRBD1 (5 bases). The germline gives CDR1 LNHDA, CDR2 SQIVND (reference sequence). V dropped 3 bases and J dropped 0 bases, with 12 bases sitting between them. CDR3 size: 15 residues. The CDR3 sequence is CASSIGHDSSYEQYF. The CDR3 bases are TGTGCCAGTAGTATTGGACACGACAGCTCCTACGAGCAGTACTTC.

The J gene is TRBJ1-1, the V gene TRBV30, with TRBD1 matching 7 bases. The CDR3 length is 12 residues. Unmatched junction bases numbered 5, after V lost 5 bases and J lost 5 bases. Germline CDR1 and CDR2: GTSNPN and SVGIG (reference sequence). CDR3 sequence: CAWDRARTEAFF. Here the CDR3 DNA reads TGTGCCTGGGACAGGGCGAGAACTGAAGCTTTCTTT.

The J gene is TRBJ2-3, the V gene TRBV5-1; D not resolved. The CDR3 has 15 residues. Trimming shortened V by 4 bases and J by 0 bases, and 12 bases separated the two germline ends. Germline-derived CDR1 and CDR2 are SGHRS and YFSETQ. DNA for the CDR3: TGCGCCAGCAGCACCGCCCTATCAAGCACAGATACGCAGTATTTT. Amino acid sequence: CASSTALSSTDTQYF.

The chain uses TRBV6-2 or TRBV6-3 and TRBJ2-1; tentative D call: TRBD1 (5 bases). CDR1 and CDR2 (germline): MNHEY, SVGEGT. The ends were cut back, 4 bases at V and 14 bases at J, with 12 bases in the middle. The CDR3 loop spans 11 amino acids. CDR3 in amino acids: CASSSTIGEFF. The CDR3 region has the DNA TGTGCCAGCAGTTCCACAATAGGGGAGTTCTTC.

V and J are TRBV7-3 and TRBJ2-3; TRBD2 matches at 11 bases. CDR3 length: 20 amino acids. Germline trimming cut 1 base from V and 0 bases from J; bases unmatched to any gene: 12. The germline gives CDR1 SGHTA, CDR2 FQGTGA. This CDR3 is CASSLNGGGGLAASTDTQYF. Written as DNA, the CDR3 is TGTGCCAGCAGCTTAAATGGAGGAGGGGGACTAGCGGCTAGCACAGATACGCAGTATTTT.

The chain joins TRBV29-1 to TRBJ2-1; 12 bases fit TRBD2. CDR1 and CDR2 from the germline V gene are SQVTM and ANQGSEA. CDR3 length equals 16 residues. V was pared by 5 bases and J by 10 bases, with 15 bases of the junction left unmatched. CDR3 DNA: TGCAGCGTTTATTCGGGATCAGGACTAGCGGGAAAAGAGCAGTTCTTC. This encodes CSVYSGSGLAGKEQFF.

The J gene is TRBJ2-3, the V gene TRBV5-1, with D possibly TRBD2 on 6 matching bases. The CDR3 runs 19 residues. Germline lookup yields CDR1 SGHRS and CDR2 YFSETQ. V lost 3 bases and J lost 2, with 25 bases in between. The CDR3 spells CASSSRISLLASSTDTQYF. Here the CDR3 DNA reads TGCGCCAGCAGCTCCCGGATCTCCCTTCTAGCGTCTTCCACAGATACGCAGTATTTT.

This clone was seen a single time. The chain is built from TRBV29-1 and TRBJ2-5; 8 bases line up with TRBD1. CDR3 length: 13 residues. Trimming at V came to 8 bases and at J to 2 bases, leaving 7 bases not matched to a gene. Per germline, CDR1 SQVTM and CDR2 ANQGSEA. Here the CDR3 reads CSSRQGLQETQYF. The CDR3 DNA reads as TGCAGCTCCAGACAGGGGCTTCAAGAGACCCAGTACTTC.

This clone has only a few counts. The chain joins TRBV5-8 to TRBJ1-1; the match to TRBD1 covers 7 bases. This CDR3 is 15 amino acids long. Germline CDR1 SGHTS, CDR2 YDEGEE. The V and J ends lost 1 base and 3 bases, in that order; junction bases with no gene match: 6. The CDR3 loop is CASSLYTQGDTEAFF. DNA of the CDR3: TGTGCCAGCAGCTTGTATACCCAGGGGGACACTGAAGCTTTCTTT.

The chain links TRBV5-1 to TRBJ1-4, with D possibly matching TRBD1 (5 bases). Looked up from germline, CDR1 is SGHRS and CDR2 is YFSETQ. V shed 0 bases and J shed 8 bases, with 14 bases lying between them. This CDR3 is 15 amino acids long. CDR3 sequence: CASSLVGGNAEKLFF. The DNA of the CDR3 is TGCGCCAGCAGCTTGGTCGGGGGGAATGCGGAAAAACTGTTTTTT.

The chain combines TRBV12-3 or TRBV12-4 with TRBJ1-5; D gene uncertain. This CDR3 contains 13 residues. Trimming left V 6 bases short and J 5 bases short, with 11 bases between. In DNA form, the CDR3 reads TGTGCCAGCAGCCAACTCACAGATCAGCCCCAGCATTTT. Translated, it gives CASSQLTDQPQHF.

The chain is built from TRBV2 and TRBJ1-1; TRBD1 might be the D (6 bases). V shed 6 bases and J shed 0 bases, with 14 bases lying between them. This CDR3 spans 15 amino acids. Germline V lookup: CDR1 SNHLY, CDR2 FYNNEI. This CDR3 is CASSRRQALNTEAFF. The CDR3 nucleotides are TGTGCCAGCAGCCGCAGACAGGCATTGAACACTGAAGCTTTCTTT.

The chain joins TRBV15 to TRBJ2-7; 13 nucleotides match TRBD2. V gave up 3 bases and J gave up 6 bases; unmatched junction bases: 5. The CDR3 covers 15 residues. CDR1 and CDR2 from the germline V gene are LNHNV and YYDKDF (reference sequence). CDR3 nucleotides: TGTGCCACCAGCAGGGGACTAGCGGGAACTGGCGAGCAGTACTTC. Protein: CATSRGLAGTGEQYF. Looking up the rest from reference TRBV15 and TRBJ2-7 gives the full variable domain: DAMVIQNPRYQVTQFGKPVTLSCSQTLNHNVMYWYQQKSSQAPKLLFHYYDKDFNNEADTPDNFQSRRPNTSFCFLDIRSPGLGDTAMYLCATSRGLAGTGEQYFGPGTRLTVT.

The chain has TRBV9 and TRBJ2-1; 7 nucleotides match TRBD2. With 1 base clipped from V and 8 bases from J, the junction kept 9 bases outside the gene matches. Germline assignment: CDR1 SGDLS and CDR2 YYNGEE. The CDR3 totals 15 residues. The CDR3 DNA is TGTGCCAGCAGCGTAAGCGGCGGGAGCGAATATGAGCAGTTCTTC. This sequence encodes CASSVSGGSEYEQFF.